These T cell receptor beta chains were read from a single sample in a study of T-cell reconstitution after alpha-beta-depleted transplantation in children. TCRdb re-derived calls from the PCR reads in MiXCR, one entry per CDR3 protein. The sample lists some 600,000 distinct CDR3 sequences; roughly 13% were seen once. The starting material was PBMCs, mostly from graft donor cells, obtained 360 days after TCRalphabeta/CD19-depleted stem cell transplant. These receptors were obtained from a male patient between 5 and 17 years old who had a stem cell transplant for acute myeloid leukemia, so the T cells may come from the graft donor. Each CDR3 is given with its conserved first and last residue. A D gene is named only where the DNA matches it firmly. A row's size may be missing; if present it is once, few, many or a size class.

>TRBJ2-5|TRBV28|many|.
TGTGCCAGCACAGGGACATCAGAGACCCAGTACTTC
CASTGTSETQYF
>TRBJ2-1|TRBV30|.|TRBD2
TGTGCCTGGGGTTCAGGGTTGACTAGCGGGGACTACAATGAGCAGTTCTTC
CAWGSGLTSGDYNEQFF
>TRBJ2-1|TRBV7-2|.|.
TGTGCCAGCAGCTTAAGCTGGGAGCTCCACGAGCAGTTCTTC
CASSLSWELHEQFF
>TRBJ2-1|TRBV11-2|few|TRBD2
TGTGCCAGCAGCTTAGGTGTTAGCGGGAGACTCTACAATGAGCAGTTCTTC
CASSLGVSGRLYNEQFF
>TRBJ2-7|TRBV4-3|.|TRBD2
TGCGCCAGCAGCCAGGAGGTGGCTAGCGGGAGGTGGGGGCGCGAGCAGTACTTC
CASSQEVASGRWGREQYF
>TRBJ2-7|TRBV6-1|few|.
TGTGCCAGCAGTGAACGACAGCTTCAGAGATCCTACGAGCAGTACTTC
CASSERQLQRSYEQYF
>TRBJ2-7|TRBV4-3|many|.
TGCGCCAGCAGCCAAGAATCAGCGACTTCCCACGAGCAGTACTTC
CASSQESATSHEQYF
>TRBJ2-2|TRBV6-2/TRBV6-3|.|.
TGTGAGGGTACGGGGGCGGCGAACACCGGGGAGCTGTTTTTT
CEGTGAANTGELFF
>TRBJ2-3|TRBV12-3/TRBV12-4|many|TRBD2
TGTGCCAGCAGTTTGCCCCTCGGACTAGCGGGAGTCGGCACAGATACGCAGTATTTT
CASSLPLGLAGVGTDTQYF
>TRBJ2-7|TRBV3-1|.|.
TGTGCCAGCAGCCAAGGCCCAGCGGCCACCTACGAGCAGTACTTC
CASSQGPAATYEQYF
>TRBJ2-2|TRBV29-1|many|.
TGCAGCGTTGAAAGGGTCCTCGATCTGAACACCGGGGAGCTGTTTTTT
CSVERVLDLNTGELFF
>TRBJ2-1|TRBV6-4|.|.
TGTGCCAGCAGTGACTCGATGGACTACAATGAGCAGTTCTTC
CASSDSMDYNEQFF
>TRBJ2-5|TRBV20-1|many|TRBD1
TGCAGTGCCCCCCGGGACAGGGGAGAGACCCAGTACTTC
CSAPRDRGETQYF
>TRBJ2-1|TRBV24-1|few|.
TGTGCCACCAGTGATCCAGGAATCGTAGAAAATGAGCAGTTCTTC
CATSDPGIVENEQFF
>TRBJ2-2|TRBV6-1|many|.
TGTGCCAGCAGACCGGACTATGACACCGGGGAGCTGTTTTTT
CASRPDYDTGELFF
>TRBJ2-5|TRBV10-3|few|.
TGTGCCATCAGTAGCCCCCAAGAGACCCAGTACTTC
CAISSPQETQYF
>TRBJ2-7|TRBV28|.|TRBD2
TGTGCCAGCAGTGCTCCGGGACTAGCAAAGGTTCCCGAGCAGTACTTC
CASSAPGLAKVPEQYF
>TRBJ1-5|TRBV7-8|few|.
TGTGCCAGCAGCTTAGAAGTAATATGGGGCCAGGGAATTCAGCCCCAGCATTTT
CASSLEVIWGQGIQPQHF
>TRBJ2-3|TRBV29-1|many|.
TGCAGCGTCGTAGTTCCGACTAAGATTCCCACAGATACGCAGTATTTT
CSVVVPTKIPTDTQYF
>TRBJ2-1|TRBV5-1|many|TRBD2
TGCGCCAGCAGTAAGAGACTAGCGGGGGACAATGAGCAGTTCTTC
CASSKRLAGDNEQFF
>TRBJ1-2|TRBV20-1|few|TRBD1
TGCAGTGCTAGAGATAAATGGACAGGGGGCGTCAACTATGGCTACACCTTC
CSARDKWTGGVNYGYTF
>TRBJ2-1|TRBV7-6|many|.
TGTGCCAGCAGCTTAGTCGCAAGCGGCGGCTCCTACAATGAGCAGTTCTTC
CASSLVASGGSYNEQFF
>TRBJ2-1|TRBV6-2/TRBV6-3|.|TRBD2
TGTGCCAGCAGTTACCCGTTAGCGGGAGGGATTAGGAATGAGCAGTTCTTC
CASSYPLAGGIRNEQFF
>TRBJ2-1|TRBV19|few|TRBD1
TGTGCCAGTAGTCCGACAGGGGGGATCCCCGAGGGTGAGCAGTTCTTC
CASSPTGGIPEGEQFF
>TRBJ2-2|TRBV10-3|many|TRBD2
TGTGCCATCAGTGCTAGCGGGAGCCACACCGGGGAGCTGTTTTTT
CAISASGSHTGELFF
>TRBJ2-3|TRBV4-3|.|.
TGCGCCAGCAGCCAAGATGGGGCGGTGGCAGATACGCAGTATTTT
CASSQDGAVADTQYF
>TRBJ2-5|TRBV7-6|.|.
TGTGCCAGCAGCTTAGAGGGCTTGGTCGAGACCCAGTACTTC
CASSLEGLVETQYF